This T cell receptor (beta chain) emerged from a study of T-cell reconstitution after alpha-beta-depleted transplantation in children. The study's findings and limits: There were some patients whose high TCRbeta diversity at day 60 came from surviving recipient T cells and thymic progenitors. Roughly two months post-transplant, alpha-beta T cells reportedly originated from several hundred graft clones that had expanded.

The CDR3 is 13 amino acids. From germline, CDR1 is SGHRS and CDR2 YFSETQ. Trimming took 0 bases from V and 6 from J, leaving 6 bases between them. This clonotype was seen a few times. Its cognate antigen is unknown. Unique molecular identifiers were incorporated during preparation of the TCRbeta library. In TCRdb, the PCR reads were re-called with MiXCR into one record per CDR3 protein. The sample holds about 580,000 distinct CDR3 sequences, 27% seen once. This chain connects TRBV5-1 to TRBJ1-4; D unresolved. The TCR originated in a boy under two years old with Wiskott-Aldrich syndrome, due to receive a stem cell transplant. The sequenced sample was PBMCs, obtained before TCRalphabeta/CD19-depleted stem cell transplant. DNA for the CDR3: TGCGCCAGCAGCTTGGGCCAGTATGAAAAACTGTTTTTT. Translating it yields CASSLGQYEKLFF.